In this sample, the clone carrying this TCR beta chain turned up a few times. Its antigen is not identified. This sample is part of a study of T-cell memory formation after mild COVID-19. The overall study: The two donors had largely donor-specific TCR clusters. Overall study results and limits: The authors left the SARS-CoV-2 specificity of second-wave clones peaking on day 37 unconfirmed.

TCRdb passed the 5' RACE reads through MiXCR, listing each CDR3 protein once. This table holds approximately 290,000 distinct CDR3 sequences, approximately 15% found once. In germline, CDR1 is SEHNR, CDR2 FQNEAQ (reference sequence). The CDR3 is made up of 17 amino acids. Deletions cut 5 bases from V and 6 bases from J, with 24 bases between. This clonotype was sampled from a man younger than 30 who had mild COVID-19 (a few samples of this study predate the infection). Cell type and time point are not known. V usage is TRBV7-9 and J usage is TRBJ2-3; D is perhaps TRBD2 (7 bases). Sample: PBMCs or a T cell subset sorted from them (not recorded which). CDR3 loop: CASSPLGAGAGGDTQYF. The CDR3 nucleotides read TGTGCCAGCAGCCCTTTAGGGGCGGGGGCCGGAGGGGATACGCAGTATTTT. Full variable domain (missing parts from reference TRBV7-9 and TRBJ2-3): DTGVSQNPRHKITKRGQNVTFRCDPISEHNRLYWYRQTLGQGPEFLTYFQNEAQLEKSRLLSDRFSAERPKGSFSTLEIQRTEQGDSAMYLCASSPLGAGAGGDTQYFGPGTRLTVL.